A selection of T cell receptor beta chains follows, all from one sample in a study of Ad26.COV2.S vaccination and SARS-CoV-2 variants. The repertoire was sequenced with immunoSEQ multiplex PCR; TCRdb's copy has only in-frame clones and lacks some. The sample has 180,000 or so clones, around 88% seen once. Sample: peripheral blood, taken after recovery from COVID-19. Every receptor here comes from a human donor who had recovered from COVID-19. Each CDR3 is given with its conserved first and last residue. The D gene is left open where the match is weak. Clone size is not always given. Where it is, it says once, few, many or a class for expanded clones.

NA,TRBV27,TRBJ2-7,NA,TGTGCCAGCAGTTCGTCCATATTCTCCTACGAGCAGTACTTC,CASSSSIFSYEQYF
NA,TRBV2,TRBJ1-4,NA,TGTGCCAGCATGAGCCCTGGGTGGGAAAAACTGTTTTTT,CASMSPGWEKLFF
NA,TRBV5-1,TRBJ2-3,TRBD2,TGCGCCAGCAGCCCCGGGACTATAGACACAGATACGCAGTATTTT,CASSPGTIDTDTQYF
NA,TRBV3-1/TRBV3-2,TRBJ2-1,NA,TGTGCCAGCACCCGGGGGAGGATCCTGGCCAATGAGCAGTTCTTC,CASTRGRILANEQFF
NA,TRBV5-1,TRBJ1-2,TRBD1,TGCGCCAGCAGCTTCGGACAGGGGGTCTATGGCTACACCTTC,CASSFGQGVYGYTF
NA,TRBV9,TRBJ1-5,NA,TGTGCCAGCAGCGTAGGGGCAGGGCTCAATCAGCCCCAGCATTTT,CASSVGAGLNQPQHF
NA,TRBV6-5,TRBJ1-2,NA,TGTGCCAGCACCTCTCTGGTGGGGAACTATGGCTACACCTTC,CASTSLVGNYGYTF
NA,TRBV30,TRBJ2-1,TRBD2,TGTGCCTGGAGTTCCGGACTAGCGGGGACGGGTGAGCAGTTCTTC,CAWSSGLAGTGEQFF
NA,TRBV7-9,TRBJ2-7,NA,TGTGCCAGCGCGTATAGCGACTACGAGCAGTACTTC,CASAYSDYEQYF
NA,TRBV4-1,TRBJ2-1,TRBD2,TGCGCCAGCAGCCAAGAAAGTACTAGCGGCTTCTCCTACAATGAGCAGTTCTTC,CASSQESTSGFSYNEQFF
NA,TRBV12-3/TRBV12-4,TRBJ1-5,TRBD1,TGTGCCAGCAGGCAGGGGGAAGGTCAGCCCCAGCATTTT,CASRQGEGQPQHF
once,TRBV6-1,TRBJ1-4,TRBD1,TGTGCCAGCAGTGAAAAGGGGGCGAATGAAAAACTGTTTTTT,CASSEKGANEKLFF
NA,TRBV19,TRBJ1-5,NA,TGTGCCAGTGGCATCGGGAATCAGCCCCAGCATTTT,CASGIGNQPQHF
NA,TRBV21-1,TRBJ2-7,NA,TGTGCCAGCAGCTTCCGGACTAGCGGGAGCTACGAGCAGTACTTC,CASSFRTSGSYEQYF
NA,TRBV6-6,TRBJ2-7,TRBD1,TGTGCCAGCAGTTACCTCAGGGGGTTGAACGAGCAGTACTTC,CASSYLRGLNEQYF
NA,TRBV6-4,TRBJ2-1,TRBD2,TGTGCCAGCAGTGACTCGAGCGGGAGCTCCTACAATGAGCAGTTCTTC,CASSDSSGSSYNEQFF
NA,TRBV9,TRBJ2-7,NA,TGTGCCAGCAGCGTATTCGGCAGGGAGCGTAGCTACGAGCAGTACTTC,CASSVFGRERSYEQYF
NA,TRBV4-2,TRBJ1-4,NA,TGTGCCAGCAGCCAAGAACCAACACCTTTACATGAAAAACTGTTTTTT,CASSQEPTPLHEKLFF
NA,TRBV29-1,TRBJ2-7,TRBD2,TGCAGCGTTGAAACTTCTAGCGGGGGTTACTACGAGCAGTACTTC,CSVETSSGGYYEQYF
NA,TRBV11-2,TRBJ2-1,NA,TGTGCCAGCAGCTTAGCTGGTATCGTTGGCCGAAACAATGAGCAGTTCTTC,CASSLAGIVGRNNEQFF
NA,TRBV28,TRBJ2-1,TRBD2,TGTGCCAGCAGCCGGGGAGGGGACGGTGGGTTTGAGCAGTTCTTC,CASSRGGDGGFEQFF
NA,TRBV7-3,TRBJ2-3,NA,TGTGCCAGCAGCCCCTGGGGTAGCAGTTATACGCAGTATTTT,CASSPWGSSYTQYF
few,TRBV10-3,TRBJ1-1,NA,TGTGCCATCAGTGAAGGAATAGTGGCTTTCTTT,CAISEGIVAFF
NA,TRBV3-1/TRBV3-2,TRBJ2-1,TRBD2,TGTGCCAGCAGTCGAGCGGGAGGGCAGGTGAATGAGCAGTTCTTC,CASSRAGGQVNEQFF
NA,TRBV6-2/TRBV6-3,TRBJ1-1,NA,TGTGCCAGCAGTTACGGTAGACTGAGGAGTACGAACACTGAAGCTTTCTTT,CASSYGRLRSTNTEAFF
once,TRBV3-1/TRBV3-2,TRBJ2-1,TRBD2,TGTGCCAGCAGCCAGGTGGGAGGGGATGAGCAGTTCTTC,CASSQVGGDEQFF
NA,TRBV10-3,TRBJ2-1,NA,TGTGCCATCAGGTCTGGCCGGGATGAGCAGTTCTTC,CAIRSGRDEQFF
NA,TRBV10-3,TRBJ2-7,NA,TGTGCCATCTCCCCCAGGGAATCCTTCGAGCAGTACTTC,CAISPRESFEQYF
NA,TRBV7-2,TRBJ2-1,TRBD2,TGTGCCAGCAGCGTTCTAGCGGGAAATTACAATGAGCAGTTCTTC,CASSVLAGNYNEQFF
NA,TRBV19,TRBJ2-1,TRBD2,TGTGCCAGTAGTGACAGGACTAGCGGGACTATCCCGTCGGATGAGCAGTTCTTC,CASSDRTSGTIPSDEQFF
NA,TRBV19,TRBJ1-3,TRBD1,TGTGCCAGTAGTAACAGGGGCAGCTCTGGAAACACCATATATTTT,CASSNRGSSGNTIYF
NA,TRBV19,TRBJ2-7,NA,TGTGCCAGTAGTATTAGCGGTAACGAGCAGTACTTC,CASSISGNEQYF
few,TRBV7-9,TRBJ1-6,NA,TGTGCCAGCAGCTTGGATAATTCACCCCTCCACTTT,CASSLDNSPLHF
NA,TRBV10-3,TRBJ2-1,TRBD1,TGTGCCATCAATCCGGGACAGGGAGGCAATGAGCAGTTCTTC,CAINPGQGGNEQFF
NA,TRBV7-3,TRBJ2-3,NA,TGTGCCAGCAGCTTAAGTAGGGGGGAGGCAGATACGCAGTATTTT,CASSLSRGEADTQYF
NA,TRBV27,TRBJ1-1,NA,TGTGCCAGCAGCCAGCCCCCCGGGGGCCAGGTTGAAGCTTTCTTT,CASSQPPGGQVEAFF
NA,TRBV11-1,TRBJ2-5,NA,TGTGCCAGCAGCACCGGACCCCAAGAGACCCAGTACTTC,CASSTGPQETQYF
NA,TRBV7-2,TRBJ1-1,NA,TGTGCCAGCAGCTTAGGAAGTAACACTGAAGCTTTCTTT,CASSLGSNTEAFF
NA,TRBV7-9,TRBJ1-5,NA,TGTGCCAGCAGCTTAGGGGGGGGAGGACAGCCCCAGCATTTT,CASSLGGGGQPQHF
NA,TRBV18,TRBJ2-3,NA,TGTGCCAGCTCACCCCAGAAAAGAATTACAGATACGCAGTATTTT,CASSPQKRITDTQYF
NA,TRBV28,TRBJ1-1,NA,TGTGCCAGCAGTTTAGACCAGGGCAACACTGAAGCTTTCTTT,CASSLDQGNTEAFF
NA,TRBV11-2,TRBJ1-1,NA,TGTGCCAGCAGCTCCCTGGGCAACCCGGGGGGCCTGAACACTGAAGCTTTCTTT,CASSSLGNPGGLNTEAFF
NA,TRBV7-6,TRBJ1-1,NA,TGTGCCAGCAGCTTATCGAAGGGGATGAACACTGAAGCTTTCTTT,CASSLSKGMNTEAFF
NA,TRBV5-6,TRBJ2-7,NA,TGTGCCAGCAGCTTCAGGGTTTCCTACGAGCAGTACTTC,CASSFRVSYEQYF
few,TRBV18,TRBJ1-2,NA,TGTGCCAGCTCACCACGAGGGGAGGGTGAGGTTAACTATGGCTACACCTTC,CASSPRGEGEVNYGYTF
NA,TRBV6-5,TRBJ1-2,NA,TGTGCCAGCAGTATAGCCCAGGGCTATGGCTACACCTTC,CASSIAQGYGYTF
NA,TRBV11-2,TRBJ2-3,TRBD2,TGTGCCAGCAGCCCGGCGGGAGGGGCAGATACGCAGTATTTT,CASSPAGGADTQYF
once,TRBV9,TRBJ1-4,TRBD1,TGTGCCAGCAGCGGACAGGGGGCTTCTAATGAAAAACTGTTTTTT,CASSGQGASNEKLFF
NA,TRBV10-3,TRBJ2-7,NA,TGTGCCATCAGTGGTGGGGGGGCTATGAATTACGAGCAGTACTTC,CAISGGGAMNYEQYF
NA,TRBV30,TRBJ1-4,NA,TGTGCCTGGAGTATGGGGGGCCAAGAAAAACTGTTTTTT,CAWSMGGQEKLFF
NA,TRBV5-1,TRBJ2-3,NA,TGCGCCAGCAGCATGTTGACCACAGCCCCGTCAGATACGCAGTATTTT,CASSMLTTAPSDTQYF
NA,TRBV7-9,TRBJ1-1,TRBD1,TGTGCCAGCAGCGCCCGTTTGGGACAGGGATCGGCTGAAGCTTTCTTT,CASSARLGQGSAEAFF
NA,TRBV2,TRBJ1-2,NA,TGTGCCAGCAGAAAAATATCTGAAGGCTACACCTTC,CASRKISEGYTF
NA,TRBV11-1,TRBJ2-5,TRBD1,TGTGCCAGCAGTCCCGGACAGGACCAAGGGACCCAGTACTTC,CASSPGQDQGTQYF
NA,TRBV5-6,TRBJ2-5,TRBD1,TGTGCCAGCCAGGACAGGGAACGCTTAGAGACCCAGTACTTC,CASQDRERLETQYF